The rows below give T cell receptor beta chains drawn from one sample of a study of long-term antiretroviral therapy in people with HIV. Sequenced by immunoSEQ multiplex PCR; TCRdb stores in-frame clones only, minus some. Of 24,000 or so clones listed, more than 65% are singletons. The material was unsorted PBMCs, obtained 0.5 years after starting antiretroviral therapy. The receptor set was obtained from a woman between 40 and 50 years old with HIV. CDR3s include the opening cysteine and the closing phenylalanine or tryptophan. D genes are given only for firm matches. Clone size appears in some rows only: once, few, many, or a class for an expanded clone.

D	V	J	size	DNA	CDR3
NA	TRBV6-5	TRBJ1-4	NA	TGTGCCAGCAGTTACGGGGCCAGGGGATCCGGTGAAAAACTGTTTTTT	CASSYGARGSGEKLFF
NA	TRBV7-6	TRBJ1-1	NA	TGTGCCAGCAGCTTAGCCAGAAATAGGGAAGCTTTCTTT	CASSLARNREAFF
NA	TRBV7-2	TRBJ2-1	NA	TGTGCCAGCAGCCAGACAAGAGGAAACGATGAGCAGTTCTTC	CASSQTRGNDEQFF
NA	TRBV19	TRBJ1-2	NA	TGTGCCAGTAGTATCCCAGACAGTTATTATGGCTACACCTTC	CASSIPDSYYGYTF
NA	TRBV19	TRBJ2-3	NA	TGTGCCAGTAGTATCCGGGACTCTAGCACAGATACGCAGTATTTT	CASSIRDSSTDTQYF
NA	TRBV7-2	TRBJ2-7	NA	TGTGCCAGCAGCCCCGCTACGAGGGAGCAGTACTTC	CASSPATREQYF
TRBD1	TRBV27	TRBJ1-2	NA	TGTGCCAGCACCAGGGACAGAAACTATGGCTACACCTTC	CASTRDRNYGYTF
TRBD1	TRBV14	TRBJ2-7	NA	TGTGCCAGCAGCCCACTGGGACAGTCCCATGGATACGAGCAGTACTTC	CASSPLGQSHGYEQYF
NA	TRBV27	TRBJ2-1	NA	TGTGCCAGCACTCTGGGCAATAATGAGCAGTTCTTC	CASTLGNNEQFF
NA	TRBV28	TRBJ1-2	NA	TGTGCCAGCAGTTTAAATCCGGGTGGCTACACCTTC	CASSLNPGGYTF
TRBD1	TRBV6-5	TRBJ2-1	NA	TGTGCCAGCAGCTATGACAGGGACTCCTACAATGAGCAGTTCTTC	CASSYDRDSYNEQFF
NA	TRBV27	TRBJ1-4	NA	TGTGCCAGCAGTTTAACTCCCCCTTTAGTGTCAACTAATGAAAAACTGTTTTTT	CASSLTPPLVSTNEKLFF
NA	TRBV2	TRBJ2-4	NA	TGTGCCAGCAGTGAACATGGTTCGGCCCTAGCCAAAAACATTCAGTACTTC	CASSEHGSALAKNIQYF
NA	TRBV11-2	TRBJ2-2	NA	TGTGCCAGCAGCCCGTTGCGAATGGGGAACACCGGGGAGCTGTTTTTT	CASSPLRMGNTGELFF
NA	TRBV29-1	TRBJ1-2	NA	TGCAGCGTTGGGGGTGGCTATGGCTACACCTTC	CSVGGGYGYTF
NA	TRBV7-3	TRBJ2-1	NA	TGTGCCAGCAGCCCATCCGGTAGACGGGGGCTGTACAATGAGCAGTTCTTC	CASSPSGRRGLYNEQFF
NA	TRBV5-1	TRBJ2-1	NA	TGCGCCAGCAGCTTGGGAGGGATAGGGAACAATGAGCAGTTCTTC	CASSLGGIGNNEQFF
TRBD1	TRBV6-1	TRBJ1-6	NA	TGTGCCAGCACCGAAGGACAGGGACGAAATTCACCCCTCCACTTT	CASTEGQGRNSPLHF
NA	TRBV5-5	TRBJ2-3	NA	TGTGCCAGCAGCCTGGGTTCTAGCAGTAGGACAGATACGCAGTATTTT	CASSLGSSSRTDTQYF
NA	TRBV5-1	TRBJ2-6	NA	TGCGCCAGCAACCTACCGGGTGGGGCCAACGTCCTGACTTTC	CASNLPGGANVLTF
TRBD1	TRBV19	TRBJ1-1	NA	TGTGCCACCAGACAGGGGATGAACACTGAAGCTTTCTTT	CATRQGMNTEAFF
NA	TRBV4-1	TRBJ1-5	few	TGCGCCAGCAGCCAATTCGATGCGTTTCAGCCCCAGCATTTT	CASSQFDAFQPQHF
NA	TRBV7-8	TRBJ2-3	NA	TGTGCCAGCGGACGGGACTCTCGCACAGATACGCAGTATTTT	CASGRDSRTDTQYF
TRBD1	TRBV28	TRBJ1-5	NA	TGTGCCAGCAGTTTGGGACAGGGCTTCAGACAGCCCCAGCATTTT	CASSLGQGFRQPQHF
NA	TRBV7-8	TRBJ1-6	NA	TGTGCCAGCAGCCCCACGCGCGGGGGCGAAGTAAGGGCACCCCTCCACTTT	CASSPTRGGEVRAPLHF
NA	TRBV2	TRBJ1-1	NA	TGTGCCAGCAGTGTTTCCTTTGGGGACACTGAAGCTTTCTTT	CASSVSFGDTEAFF
NA	TRBV5-5	TRBJ2-7	NA	TGTGCCAGCAGCGCTCAGGGGTCGAGCTCCTACGAGCAGTACTTC	CASSAQGSSSYEQYF
NA	TRBV29-1	TRBJ2-1	NA	TGCAGCGTTGAGGGCCTAGTCAGATCCTACAATGAGCAGTTCTTC	CSVEGLVRSYNEQFF
NA	TRBV30	TRBJ2-2	NA	TGTGCCTGGAGTTCTTTAGCCGGTGGCGGGGAGCTGTTTTTT	CAWSSLAGGGELFF
NA	TRBV4-3	TRBJ2-7	NA	TGCGCCAGCAGCCAAGGGAAGGTGGACGAGCAGTACTTC	CASSQGKVDEQYF
TRBD1	TRBV19	TRBJ1-2	few	TGTGCCAGTACCGACGGGACAGCTCAAATCGTTAACTATGGCTACACCTTC	CASTDGTAQIVNYGYTF
TRBD1	TRBV18	TRBJ1-5	NA	TGTGCCAGCTCACCAGGGACAGGGGGGTTTCAGCCCCAGCATTTT	CASSPGTGGFQPQHF
NA	TRBV2	TRBJ1-2	NA	TGTGCCAGCAGGGGGGGGGCAGGGGCGCGAGGCTACACCTTC	CASRGGAGARGYTF
NA	TRBV7-2	TRBJ2-1	NA	TGTGCCAGCAGCTTAGCGAGCAGTTGGTCCTCCTACAATGAGCAGTTCTTC	CASSLASSWSSYNEQFF
TRBD2	TRBV7-9	TRBJ2-3	few	TGTGCCAGCAGCGCCAGAGAGCGGGGGAGCACAGATACGCAGTATTTT	CASSARERGSTDTQYF
TRBD1	TRBV4-3	TRBJ1-2	NA	TGCGCCAGCAGCCAAGATGTAGGCGGGACAGCTGGGTATGGCTACACCTTC	CASSQDVGGTAGYGYTF
TRBD1	TRBV4-2	TRBJ1-3	NA	TGTGCCAGCAGCCTCACAGGGGCCCCTAACTCTGGAAACACCATATATTTT	CASSLTGAPNSGNTIYF
TRBD1	TRBV7-9	TRBJ1-1	NA	TGTGCCAGCAGCCCCGAGGGACAGGGGTTCTCTGAAGCTTTCTTT	CASSPEGQGFSEAFF
NA	TRBV10-3	TRBJ1-1	NA	TGTGCCATCAGCCCCGACCCGGGAAGCAAAGCTTTCTTT	CAISPDPGSKAFF
NA	TRBV4-3	TRBJ1-1	NA	TGCGCCAGCAGCCAAGACCGGCGTACTGAAGCTTTCTTT	CASSQDRRTEAFF
NA	TRBV27	TRBJ2-5	once	TGTGCCAGCAGTTTACCAGGGTCGAGGGAGACCCAGTACTTC	CASSLPGSRETQYF
NA	TRBV7-2	TRBJ2-7	NA	TGTGCCAGCAGCCAACCGGGACAAACCTACGAGCAGTACTTC	CASSQPGQTYEQYF
NA	TRBV4-1	TRBJ1-2	NA	TGCGCCAGCAGCCAAGAAATGGACAGAACCTTCTATGGCTACACCTTC	CASSQEMDRTFYGYTF
TRBD1	TRBV5-8	TRBJ2-2	once	TGTGCCAGCAGCTCGGGACAGGTTAACACCGGGGAGCTGTTTTTT	CASSSGQVNTGELFF
NA	TRBV28	TRBJ2-6	NA	TGTGCCAGCAGTTTTGGAGGGGCCAACGTCCTGACTTTC	CASSFGGANVLTF
NA	TRBV7-9	TRBJ1-5	NA	TGTGCCAGCAGCTTAGTCCTCGAGGGCTCGGGGCCCCAGCATTTT	CASSLVLEGSGPQHF
NA	TRBV28	TRBJ1-2	NA	TGTGCCACCTCGACAGGCTATGGCTACACCTTC	CATSTGYGYTF
NA	TRBV28	TRBJ2-7	NA	TGTGCCACTACCGGGACCTGGGGCTACGAGCAGTACTTC	CATTGTWGYEQYF
TRBD1	TRBV19	TRBJ1-4	NA	TGTGCCAGTGAAACAGGGGGCGCGAAAAAACTGTTTTTT	CASETGGAKKLFF
NA	TRBV27	TRBJ1-2	NA	TGTGCCAGTTCTACAGGGTACCTGCGTGATGGCTACACCTTC	CASSTGYLRDGYTF
NA	TRBV19	TRBJ1-2	NA	TGTGCCAGTAGTATAGTCGAGGGATGGAATGGCTACACCTTC	CASSIVEGWNGYTF
NA	TRBV29-1	TRBJ1-1	NA	TGCAGCGTCACCGGGGAGACTGAAGCTTTCTTT	CSVTGETEAFF